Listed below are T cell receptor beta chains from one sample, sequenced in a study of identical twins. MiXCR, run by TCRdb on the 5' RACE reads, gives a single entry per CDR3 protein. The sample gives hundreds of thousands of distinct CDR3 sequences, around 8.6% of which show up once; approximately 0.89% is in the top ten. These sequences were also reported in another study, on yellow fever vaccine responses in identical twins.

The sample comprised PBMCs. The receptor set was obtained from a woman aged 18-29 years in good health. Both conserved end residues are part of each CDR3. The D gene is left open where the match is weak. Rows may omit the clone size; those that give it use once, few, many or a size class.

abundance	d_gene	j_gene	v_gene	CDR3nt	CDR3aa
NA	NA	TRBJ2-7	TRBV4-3	TGCGCCAGCAGCCAAGACCGAACTACCGAGCAGTACTTC	CASSQDRTTEQYF
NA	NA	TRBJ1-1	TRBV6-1	TGTGCCTCCTGGGCAAGGGGAGGGACTGAAGCTTTCTTT	CASWARGGTEAFF
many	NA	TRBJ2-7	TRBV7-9	TGTGCCAGCAGCTCGAAACGGGACAACCTCCTCGAGCAGTACTTC	CASSSKRDNLLEQYF
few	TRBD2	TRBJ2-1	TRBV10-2	TGCGCCAGCAGTGAGTCTAGCGGGAGTCGCAATGAGCAGTTCTTC	CASSESSGSRNEQFF
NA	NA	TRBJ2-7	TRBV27	TGTGCCAGCAGTTTAAGACAGGAGAGCTCCTACGAGCAGTACTTC	CASSLRQESSYEQYF
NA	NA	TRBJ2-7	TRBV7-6	TGTGCCAGCAGCTTTGATGGCAGGGAATTTGACGAGCAGTACTTC	CASSFDGREFDEQYF
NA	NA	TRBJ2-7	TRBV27	TGTGCCAGCAGAATAGGACAGTCGAGGGAGCAGTACTTC	CASRIGQSREQYF
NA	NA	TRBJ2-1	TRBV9	TGTGCCAGCAGCGTGGGGCGAACCAGGGCCACCTCCTACAATGAGCAGTTCTTC	CASSVGRTRATSYNEQFF
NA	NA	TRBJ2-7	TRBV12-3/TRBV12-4	TGTGCCAGCAGTGGACCCAATGGCTTCTACGAGCAGTACTTC	CASSGPNGFYEQYF
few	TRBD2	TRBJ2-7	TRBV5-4	TGTGCCAGCAGCTTGTCGGCGGGGGACTACGAGCAGTACTTC	CASSLSAGDYEQYF
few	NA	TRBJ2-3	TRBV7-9	TGTGCCAGCAGCTTAGTGGGGGGGCATACGCAGTATTTT	CASSLVGGHTQYF
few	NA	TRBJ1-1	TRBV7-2	TGTGCCAGCAGCTTAGACAGTCCCGCTGAAGCTTTCTTT	CASSLDSPAEAFF
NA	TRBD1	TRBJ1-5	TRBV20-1	TGCAGTGCTAGACAGGGGGCTAGGCAGCCCCAGCATTTT	CSARQGARQPQHF
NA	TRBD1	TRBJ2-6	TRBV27	TGTGCCAGCAGTTTAGCTCGACAGGGGGGCTCTGGGGCCAACGTCCTGACTTTC	CASSLARQGGSGANVLTF
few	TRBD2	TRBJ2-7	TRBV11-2	TGTGCCAGCAGCCTCAGACTAGCGGGCACGACGAGGGGGGACCACGAGCAGTACTTC	CASSLRLAGTTRGDHEQYF
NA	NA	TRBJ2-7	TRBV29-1	TGCAGCGGGTCCGACAGCTACGAGCAGTACTTC	CSGSDSYEQYF
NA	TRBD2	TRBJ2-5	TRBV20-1	TGCAGTGCTGGGACTAGCGGGAGTGTACGGGAGACCCAGTACTTC	CSAGTSGSVRETQYF
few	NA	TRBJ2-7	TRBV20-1	TGCAGTGTCGACCAGGACAGCCTTGCCGAGCAGTACTTC	CSVDQDSLAEQYF
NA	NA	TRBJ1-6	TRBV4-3	TGCGCCAGCAGCCAATTCAACGTGGATAATTCACCCCTCCACTTT	CASSQFNVDNSPLHF
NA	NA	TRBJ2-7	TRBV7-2	TGTGCCAGCAGCAAGGGACAATCCTACGAGCAGTACTTC	CASSKGQSYEQYF